A single sample is the source of the 28 T cell receptor beta chains below, sequenced in a study of Graves' ophthalmopathy and Graves' hyperthyroidism. Investigators amplified TCR beta CDR3 regions from RNA transcripts. Second-round multiplex PCR followed a first-round RT-PCR using HTBI primers. MiXCR was run by TCRdb on the multiplex PCR reads, yielding one entry per CDR3 protein. The sample carries roughly 60,000 distinct CDR3 sequences, roughly 46% recorded once. Sequencing was done on a sample of peripheral blood. Receptors were obtained from an adult woman with Graves' ophthalmopathy.

This clonotype was picked up a small number of times. A much more abundant neighbour one base away suggests this may be a read error. The chain employs TRBV4-2 and TRBJ2-7, with 9 bases that match TRBD2. CDR3 length: 16 amino acids. Germline V gives CDR1 LGHNA, CDR2 YNFKEQ. Losses at the gene ends were 0 bases for V and 2 bases for J; bases not matched to a gene: 5. CDR3 coding DNA: TGTGCCAGCAGCCAAGATGAACTAGCGGGTGCCTACGAGCAGTACTTC. Translation gives CASSQDELAGAYEQYF.

This clonotype was counted many times. This may be a read error: a much more frequent sequence differs by one nucleotide. The chain combines TRBV12-3 or TRBV12-4 with TRBJ1-4; TRBD1 agrees at 7 bases. Losses at the gene ends were 5 bases for V and 10 bases for J; bases not matched to a gene: 10. The CDR3 is 14 amino acids. CDR3 DNA sequence: TGTGCCAGCAGTGGGGACAGAGCTGCTTCAAAACTGTTTTTT. Protein: CASSGDRAASKLFF.

This clonotype was picked up many times. The gene calls are TRBV4-2 and TRBJ2-7, with 8 nucleotides matching TRBD2. V shed 3 bases and J 0 bases; nucleotides not matched to a gene: 7. The CDR3 is 16 amino acids. The V gene's germline CDR1 is LGHNA and CDR2 YNFKEQ. The CDR3 is CASSHFSGTSSYEQYF. In DNA form, the CDR3 reads TGTGCCAGCAGCCATTTTAGTGGGACTAGCTCCTACGAGCAGTACTTC.

About this clonotype: Lacking the conserved final phenylalanine or tryptophan, this CDR3 likely reflects a read error. The chain links TRBV4-3 to TRBJ2-1, with D possibly TRBD2 on 6 matching bases. Germline-derived CDR1 and CDR2 are LGHNA and YSLEER. The CDR3 is 17 amino acids. Trimming left V 0 bases short and J 8 bases short, with 20 bases between. CDR3 sequence: CASSQDLGLPMYDEQFL. The CDR3 nucleotides are TGCGCCAGCAGCCAAGATCTGGGACTCCCGATGTACGATGAGCAGTTCCTC.

The chain joins TRBV6-1 to TRBJ2-2; D may correspond to TRBD1 or TRBD2 (5 bases each). The CDR3 has 11 amino acids. Germline V gives CDR1 MNHNS, CDR2 SASEGT. Trimming removed 8 bases at V and 4 bases at J, with 5 bases between. The CDR3 DNA reads TGTGCCAGCGGGACCACCGGGGAGCTGTTTTTT. Its translation is CASGTTGELFF.

The sample holds many counts of this clonotype. This chain uses TRBV6-2 or TRBV6-3 with TRBJ2-7, with 7 bases identical to TRBD2. Unmatched junction bases numbered 8, after V lost 9 bases and J lost 3 bases. This CDR3 has 13 residues. CDR1 and CDR2 from the germline V gene are MNHEY and SVGEGT. In nucleotides, the CDR3 is TGTGCCAGTGGCCCCCAGCGGGACTACGAGCAGTACTTC. It is translated as CASGPQRDYEQYF.

In this sample, this clonotype turned up many times. The chain links TRBV4-1 to TRBJ2-7, with D perhaps matching TRBD1 (5 bases). The germline gives CDR1 MGHRA, CDR2 YSYEKL. The CDR3 is made up of 14 amino acids. The V end was cut by 1 base, the J end by 0 bases, with 7 bases between. CDR3 loop: CASSQADSSYEQYF. DNA for the CDR3: TGCGCCAGCAGCCAAGCTGACAGCTCCTACGAGCAGTACTTC.

This clonotype was seen ten or more times. CDR3: CASSSTQTNTEAFF. The CDR3 DNA reads as TGTGCCAGCAGCTCAACCCAAACGAACACTGAAGCTTTCTTT. The chain has TRBV5-8 and TRBJ1-1; D unclear. Trimming took 3 bases from V and 1 from J, leaving 10 bases between them. The CDR3 extends over 14 amino acids. Germline V lookup: CDR1 SGHTS, CDR2 YDEGEE. Looking up the rest from reference TRBV5-8 and TRBJ1-1 gives the full variable domain: EAGVTQSPTHLIKTRGQQATLRCSPISGHTSVYWYQQALGLGLQFLLWYDEGEERNRGNFPPRFSGRQFPNYSSELNVNALELEDSALYLCASSSTQTNTEAFFGQGTRLTVV.

By share of the sample, this clonotype is medium-sized. The chain joins TRBV9 to TRBJ2-3, with 7 bases fitting TRBD2. V was clipped by 0 bases and J by 5 bases; unmatched bases: 12. Germline CDR1 reads SGDLS; CDR2 reads YYNGEE. The length of the CDR3 is 17 residues. CDR3 sequence: CASSVAGVGGLQDTQYF. As DNA, the CDR3 is TGTGCCAGCAGCGTAGCGGGCGTGGGAGGGTTGCAAGATACGCAGTATTTT.

This chain uses TRBV12-3 or TRBV12-4 with TRBJ1-1, with 8 positions matching TRBD1. Germline trimming cut 5 bases from V and 4 bases from J; bases unmatched to any gene: 9. The CDR3 totals 15 residues. This chain's CDR3 is CASSPPQGAGTEAFF. Written as DNA, the CDR3 is TGTGCCAGCAGTCCCCCCCAGGGGGCTGGCACTGAAGCTTTCTTT.

CDR3 DNA: TGTGCCAGCAGTGACGGGAGCGGGAGGGCCCCGCAGTATTTT. This gives the protein CASSDGSGRAPQYF. The rearrangement joins TRBV6-4 to TRBJ2-3; 10 positions match TRBD2. The CDR3 totals 14 residues. Germline loops: CDR1 MRHNA, CDR2 SNTAGT. Germline trimming cut 2 bases from V and 10 bases from J; bases unmatched to any gene: 6.

This clonotype was observed a single time. The junction shows a germline mismatch at one end, possibly a read error. The chain carries TRBV2 and TRBJ2-5; the D is unclear. This CDR3 comprises 11 residues. CDR1 and CDR2 from the germline V gene are SNHLY and FYNNEI. As DNA, the CDR3 is TGTGCCAGCATCCGTGATGAGACCCTGTACTTC. Translating gives CASIRDETLYF.

This clonotype has more than one count but fewer than ten. The chain uses TRBV30 and TRBJ2-1; D is possibly TRBD2 (7 bases). The CDR3 is 11 amino acids. Germline V gene lookup returns CDR1 GTSNPN and CDR2 SVGIG (reference sequence). Trimming pared 3 bases from V and 12 bases from J, leaving 12 bases between. The CDR3 protein is CAWRVGGGQFF. The CDR3 coding sequence is TGTGCCTGGAGGGTGGGAGGGGGGCAGTTCTTC.

This clonotype occurred many times. CDR3 sequence (DNA): TGCGCCAGCAGCCAAGATCCCAAAAAAAGCGGCTCCTACGAGCAGTACTTC. It codes for CASSQDPKKSGSYEQYF. V and J are TRBV4-1 and TRBJ2-7, with D perhaps matching TRBD2 (5 bases). CDR3 size: 17 residues. Trimming left V 0 bases short and J 0 bases short, with 15 bases between. Per the germline V gene, CDR1 is MGHRA and CDR2 is YSYEKL.

The chain couples TRBV4-3 to TRBJ2-1; TRBD2 might be the D (5 bases). V lost 3 bases and J 0 bases, leaving 12 bases between the germline ends. The length of the CDR3 is 16 residues. Germline CDR1 reads LGHNA; CDR2 reads YSLEER. The CDR3 nucleotides read TGCGCCAGCAGCCATGAGGGTCGGAGCTCCTACAATGAGCAGTTCTTC. The encoded protein is CASSHEGRSSYNEQFF.

This clonotype has a count of ten or more. The J gene is TRBJ2-7, the V gene TRBV30; a possible D gene is TRBD2 (5 bases). With 1 base removed from V and 3 bases from J, the gap between germline ends came to 13 bases. This CDR3 contains 14 residues. Germline V CDR1 and CDR2: GTSNPN, SVGIG (reference sequence). The chain's CDR3 is CAWSATRPGYEQYF. The DNA of the CDR3 is TGTGCCTGGAGTGCCACTAGACCTGGCTACGAGCAGTACTTC.

The chain couples TRBV3-2 to TRBJ1-1. TRBV3-2 has pseudogene status. The CDR3 length is 12 residues. In DNA form, the CDR3 reads TGTGCCAGCAGCGACGGGAGAACTGAAGCTTTCTTT. Translation gives CASSDGRTEAFF.

A remark on this clonotype: Germline and junction disagree at one end, which may indicate a read error. V and J are TRBV11-2 and TRBJ2-5; D remains unclear. The CDR3 extends over 12 amino acids. In germline, CDR1 is SGHAT, CDR2 FQNNGV. This CDR3 is CSSSLGGESQYF. DNA for the CDR3: TGTTCCAGCAGCTTAGGTGGTGAGAGCCAGTACTTC.

Comments on this clonotype: One end of the junction fails to match germline, which may point to a read error. The rearrangement links TRBV11-3 to TRBJ2-1, with 9 bases aligning to TRBD2. CDR3 length: 17 amino acids. The V gene's germline CDR1 is SGHNT and CDR2 YENEEA. CDR3 nucleotide sequence: TGTGCCAGCAGCCTAGCTAGCGGGGCGGTCTCCTACAATGAGCAGTCCTTC. Amino acid sequence: CASSLASGAVSYNEQSF.

Points on this clonotype: At one of its ends the junction is not consistent with the germline gene, which may arise from a read error. The chain has TRBV19 and TRBJ2-2, with D perhaps TRBD2 (5 bases). CDR1 LNHDA and CDR2 SQIVND come from the germline V gene (reference sequence). CDR3 size: 15 residues. The CDR3 DNA sequence: TGTGCCAGTAGACTATGGTTAGTGAACACCGGGGAGCTGTTATTT. This codes for CASRLWLVNTGELLF.

Note on this clonotype: The junction and the germline gene differ at one end; a read error may be behind it. The chain carries TRBV5-4 and TRBJ2-3, with 8 bases matching TRBD2. The germline V gene has CDR1 SGHNT and CDR2 YYREEE (reference sequence). This CDR3 is built from 17 residues. The CDR3, as DNA: TGCGCCAGCAGCCAAAATGGGCTAGCGGGTCTAGGAAATACGCGGTATTTT. Residues: CASSQNGLAGLGNTRYF. Drawing the rest from reference TRBV5-4 and TRBJ2-3, the complete variable domain is ETGVTQSPTHLIKTRGQQVTLRCSSQSGHNTVSWYQQALGQGPQFIFQYYREEENGRGNFPPRFSGLQFPNYSSELNVNALELDDSALYLCASSQNGLAGLGNTRYFGPGTRLTVL.

This clonotype was counted ten times or more. The V call is TRBV5-1, the J call TRBJ1-4; weak D call: TRBD1 (5 bases). Germline V gene data show CDR1 as SGHRS and CDR2 as YFSETQ. V was pared by 3 bases and J by 2 bases, with 8 bases between. The CDR3 has 14 residues. The CDR3, as DNA: TGCGCCAGCAGCTCAGGGTTGACTAATGAAAAACTGTTTTTT. Protein product: CASSSGLTNEKLFF.

This clonotype showed up just a few times. A read error may explain this, as a much larger clone is one base away. It is likely a read error, because the conserved phenylalanine at the end of the CDR3 is missing. The chain is built from TRBV28 and TRBJ1-2; D call uncertain. Between the trimmed V and J ends, which lost 6 bases and 8 bases, there was a span of 10 bases. The CDR3 loop spans 11 amino acids. Germline V lookup: CDR1 MDHEN, CDR2 SYDVKM. CDR3 DNA sequence: TGTGCCAGCAGCACCCCTCGAGGCTACACCTCC. Translating gives CASSTPRGYTS.

V usage is TRBV25-1 and J usage is TRBJ2-1, with TRBD2 matching over 9 bases. Germline CDR1 reads MGHDK; CDR2 reads SYGVNS. Trimming took 1 base from V and 13 from J; bases not matched to a gene: 5. The CDR3 covers 13 residues. CDR3 protein: CASSEWLAGHQFF. CDR3 DNA sequence: TGTGCCAGCAGTGAATGGCTAGCGGGGCACCAGTTCTTC.

About this clonotype itself: Likely a read error: the CDR3 ends without its conserved phenylalanine or tryptophan. The chain joins TRBV19 to TRBJ2-3, with 7 positions matching TRBD2. The germline V gene has CDR1 LNHDA and CDR2 SQIVND (reference sequence). This CDR3 has 17 residues. V was clipped by 6 bases and J by 3 bases; unmatched bases: 15. CDR3 loop: CASSPPPRGSPTDTQYS. The CDR3 coding sequence is TGTGCCAGTAGCCCCCCCCCCCGCGGGAGTCCGACAGATACGCAGTATTCT.

This clonotype has at least ten counts. The chain combines TRBV7-9 with TRBJ2-5, with unresolved D. V was trimmed by 0 bases and J by 5 bases, leaving 4 bases between them. This CDR3 region has 12 residues. Germline loops: CDR1 SEHNR, CDR2 FQNEAQ (reference sequence). The CDR3, as DNA: TGTGCCAGCAGCTTAGCTGGGGAGACCCAGTACTTC. Protein: CASSLAGETQYF.

The rearrangement links TRBV19 to TRBJ1-4; no clear D gene. Germline V gene lookup returns CDR1 LNHDA and CDR2 SQIVND (reference sequence). V was shortened by 1 base and J by 2 bases, with 2 bases between the two germline ends. The CDR3 is 13 residues long. This CDR3 is CASSIGTNEKLFF. CDR3 DNA sequence: TGTGCCAGTAGTATAGGGACTAATGAAAAACTGTTTTTT. The complete variable domain, with remaining parts taken from reference TRBV19 and TRBJ1-4, reads DGGITQSPKYLFRKEGQNVTLSCEQNLNHDAMYWYRQDPGQGLRLIYYSQIVNDFQKGDIAEGYSVSREKKESFPLTVTSAQKNPTAFYLCASSIGTNEKLFFGSGTQLSVL.

This clonotype was picked up many times. This sequence joins TRBV12-3 or TRBV12-4 and TRBJ2-1; the match to TRBD2 covers 8 bases. V was clipped by 5 bases and J by 8 bases; unmatched bases: 14. This CDR3 contains 16 residues. For the CDR3, the DNA is TGTGCCAGCAGTGTCCCGAGCGGGAGAGTTTTAGATGAGCAGTTCTTC. Protein product: CASSVPSGRVLDEQFF.